The clone carrying this T cell receptor (beta chain) showed up many times. RNA transcripts were the template for amplifying TCR beta CDR3 regions. A set of HTBI primers served as the primers for a first-round RT-PCR of the TCR CDR3. Via MiXCR, TCRdb re-called the multiplex PCR reads, giving one row per CDR3 protein. The sample carries hundreds of thousands of distinct CDR3 sequences, 14% recorded once. In germline, CDR1 is SGHDT, CDR2 YYEEEE. Trimming took 0 bases from V and 3 from J, leaving 15 bases between them. The CDR3 consists of 16 residues. This sample stems from a study of T cells in Graves' hyperthyroidism and ophthalmopathy.

The sequenced sample consisted of blood. The origin of this receptor is a woman aged 45-59 years with Graves' ophthalmopathy. The rearrangement joins TRBV5-6 to TRBJ1-2; D not resolved. Here the CDR3 DNA reads TGTGCCAGCAGCTTGGTGAGGGCCAGGCCTCACTATGGCTACACCTTC. This sequence encodes CASSLVRARPHYGYTF.